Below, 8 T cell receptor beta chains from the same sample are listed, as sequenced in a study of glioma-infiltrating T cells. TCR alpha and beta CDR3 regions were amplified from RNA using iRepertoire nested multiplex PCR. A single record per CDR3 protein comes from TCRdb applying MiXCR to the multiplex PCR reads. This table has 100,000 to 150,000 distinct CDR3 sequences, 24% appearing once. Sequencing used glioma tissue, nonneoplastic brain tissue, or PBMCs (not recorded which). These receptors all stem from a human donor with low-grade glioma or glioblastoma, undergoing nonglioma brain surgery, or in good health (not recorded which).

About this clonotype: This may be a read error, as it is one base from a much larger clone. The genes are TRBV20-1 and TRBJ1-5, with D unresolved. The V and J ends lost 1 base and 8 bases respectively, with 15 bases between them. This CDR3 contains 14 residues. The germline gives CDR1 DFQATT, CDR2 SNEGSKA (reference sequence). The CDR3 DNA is TGCAGTGCTAGAGGGAACAGTTACGATAAGCCCCAGCATTTT. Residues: CSARGNSYDKPQHF.

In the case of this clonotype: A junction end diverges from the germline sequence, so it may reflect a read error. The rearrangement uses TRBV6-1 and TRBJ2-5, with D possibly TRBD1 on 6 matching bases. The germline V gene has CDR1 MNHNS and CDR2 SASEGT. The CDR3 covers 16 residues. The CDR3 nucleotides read TGTGCCAACAGTACCGGGACAACAGTTAAACAAGAGACCCAGTACTTC. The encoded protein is CANSTGTTVKQETQYF.

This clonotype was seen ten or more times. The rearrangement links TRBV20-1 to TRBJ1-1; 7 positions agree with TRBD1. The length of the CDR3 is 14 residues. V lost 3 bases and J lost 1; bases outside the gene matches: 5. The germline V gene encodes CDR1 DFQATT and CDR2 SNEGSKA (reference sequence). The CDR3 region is CSARLTGWNTEAFF. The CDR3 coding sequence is TGCAGTGCTAGGTTGACAGGGTGGAACACTGAAGCTTTCTTT.

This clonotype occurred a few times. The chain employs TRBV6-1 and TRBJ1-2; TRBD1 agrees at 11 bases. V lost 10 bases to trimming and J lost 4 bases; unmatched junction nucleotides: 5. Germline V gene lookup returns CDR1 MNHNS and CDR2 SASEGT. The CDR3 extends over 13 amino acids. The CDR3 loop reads CATPGQGGYGYTF. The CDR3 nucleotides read TGTGCCACTCCGGGACAGGGGGGCTATGGCTACACCTTC.

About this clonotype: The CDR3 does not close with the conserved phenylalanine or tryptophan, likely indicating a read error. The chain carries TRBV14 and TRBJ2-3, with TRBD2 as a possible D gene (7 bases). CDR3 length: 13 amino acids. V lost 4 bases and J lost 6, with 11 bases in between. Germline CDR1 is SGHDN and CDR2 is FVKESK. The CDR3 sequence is CASSRGGRDTQYL. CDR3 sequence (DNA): TGTGCCAGCAGCCGGGGGGGCCGGGATACGCAGTATCTT.

CDR3: CASSTSTGGGYTF. The CDR3 DNA is TGTGCCAGCAGCACATCGACGGGAGGGGGCTACACCTTC. The rearrangement links TRBV7-9 to TRBJ1-2; no definite D call. With 5 bases removed from V and 8 bases from J, the gap between germline ends came to 15 bases. Per germline, CDR1 SEHNR and CDR2 FQNEAQ (reference sequence). The CDR3 loop spans 13 amino acids.

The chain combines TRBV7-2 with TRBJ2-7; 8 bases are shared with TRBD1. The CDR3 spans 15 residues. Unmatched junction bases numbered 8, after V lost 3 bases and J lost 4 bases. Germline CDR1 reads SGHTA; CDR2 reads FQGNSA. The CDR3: CASSLDRAVAYEQYV. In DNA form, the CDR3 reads TGTGCCAGCAGCTTGGACAGGGCCGTGGCTTACGAGCAGTACGTC.

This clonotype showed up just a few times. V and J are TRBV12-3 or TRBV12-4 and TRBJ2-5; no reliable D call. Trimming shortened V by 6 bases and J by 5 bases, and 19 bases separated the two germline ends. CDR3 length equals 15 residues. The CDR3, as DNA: TGTGCCAGCAGCCCATTTGGATCTTCACGGGAGACCCAGTACTTC. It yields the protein CASSPFGSSRETQYF.